This TCR beta chain was documented in a study of T cell changes during pregnancy in multiple sclerosis. Germline CDR1 and CDR2: SGHRS and YFSETQ. The CDR3 extends over 15 amino acids. V gave up 7 bases and J gave up 2 bases, with 15 bases separating them. Sequencing used immunoSEQ multiplex PCR; TCRdb keeps in-frame clones, though not all of them. The table includes over 85,000 clones, approximately 90% detected once. The TCR originated in a female donor in good health, enrolled as a control in a pregnancy study. The input for sequencing was peripheral blood, taken in the first trimester of pregnancy. The chain joins TRBV5-1 to TRBJ2-2, with D tentatively TRBD2 (6 bases). This chain's CDR3 is CASRPQLANTGELFF. The DNA of the CDR3 is TGCGCCAGCCGTCCCCAACTAGCCAACACCGGGGAGCTGTTTTTT.